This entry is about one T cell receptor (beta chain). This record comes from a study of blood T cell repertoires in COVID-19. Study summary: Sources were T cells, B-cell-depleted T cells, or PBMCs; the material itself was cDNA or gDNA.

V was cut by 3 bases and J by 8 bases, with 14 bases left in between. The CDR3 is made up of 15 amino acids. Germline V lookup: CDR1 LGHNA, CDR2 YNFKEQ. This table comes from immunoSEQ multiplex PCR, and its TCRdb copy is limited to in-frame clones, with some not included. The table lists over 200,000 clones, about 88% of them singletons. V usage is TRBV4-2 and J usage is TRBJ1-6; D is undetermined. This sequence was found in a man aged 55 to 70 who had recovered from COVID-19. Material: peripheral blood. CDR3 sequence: CASSQLLVGDSPLHF. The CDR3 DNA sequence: TGTGCCAGCAGCCAGCTACTTGTCGGGGATTCACCCCTCCACTTT.